These 8 T cell receptor beta chains originate from one sample sequenced in a study of blood T cell repertoires in COVID-19. The repertoire was sequenced with immunoSEQ multiplex PCR; TCRdb's copy has only in-frame clones and lacks some. The sample has approximately 250,000 clones; approximately 86% are singletons. Sequenced input: peripheral blood. These receptors came from a woman in her sixties or seventies with COVID-19, enrolled during active disease.

The J gene is TRBJ2-2, the V gene TRBV28; 15 bases match TRBD2. The junction had 1 base not matched to a gene; V was cut back by 5 bases and J by 3 bases. This CDR3 spans 16 amino acids. CDR1 is MDHEN, CDR2 SYDVKM, per germline. The CDR3 DNA reads TGTGCCAGCAGTGGGACTAGCGGGGGGTACACCGGGGAGCTGTTTTTT. It translates to CASSGTSGGYTGELFF. Supplemented by reference TRBV28 and TRBJ2-2, the full variable domain reads DVKVTQSSRYLVKRTGEKVFLECVQDMDHENMFWYRQDPGLGLRLIYFSYDVKMKEKGDIPEGYSVSREKKERFSLILESASTNQTSMYLCASSGTSGGYTGELFFGEGSRLTVL.

The chain carries TRBV10-2 and TRBJ1-6, with a possible D match to TRBD1 (5 bases). CDR1 and CDR2 from the germline V gene are WSHSY and SAAADI. V was cut by 3 bases and J by 9 bases, with 9 bases left in between. This CDR3 region has 13 residues. CDR3: CASSDRAGSPLHF. CDR3 coding DNA: TGCGCCAGCAGTGACAGGGCCGGTTCACCCCTCCACTTT.

The chain employs TRBV4-2 and TRBJ2-5; D remains unclear. Germline values: CDR1 LGHNA, CDR2 YNFKEQ. Trimming took off 4 bases at V and 2 bases at J, with 11 bases between the two ends. The CDR3 spans 14 residues. The CDR3 loop is CASSPLGRQETQYF. CDR3 bases: TGTGCCAGCAGCCCCCTGGGCAGGCAAGAGACCCAGTACTTC.

This rearrangement joins TRBV5-1 to TRBJ1-1, with 7 positions matching TRBD1. There are 14 residues in the CDR3. Germline V gene lookup returns CDR1 SGHRS and CDR2 YFSETQ. V gave up 5 bases and J gave up 6 bases; unmatched junction bases: 10. CDR3 sequence: CASSYSTGTPEAFF. CDR3 sequence (DNA): TGCGCCAGCAGTTACTCGACAGGGACCCCTGAAGCTTTCTTT.

The rearrangement links TRBV4-3 to TRBJ1-6; 7 positions agree with TRBD1. V dropped 0 bases and J dropped 0; count of bases not matched to a gene: 8. Per germline, CDR1 LGHNA and CDR2 YSLEER. CDR3 length: 19 amino acids. The CDR3: CASSQDGNRGSSYNSPLHF. The CDR3 DNA follows: TGCGCCAGCAGCCAAGATGGCAACAGGGGCAGCTCCTATAATTCACCCCTCCACTTT.

The chain recombines TRBV2 with TRBJ2-1; 12 nucleotides agree with TRBD2. This CDR3 is 13 amino acids long. Germline V gene data show CDR1 as SNHLY and CDR2 as FYNNEI. J gave up 7 bases and V 6 bases, and 1 base lay outside the gene matches. CDR3 nucleotides: TGTGCCAGCAGAACTAGCGGGGGGAATGAGCAGTTCTTC. This gives the protein CASRTSGGNEQFF.

The rearrangement joins TRBV29-1 to TRBJ1-1, with 11 positions matching TRBD1. The CDR3 length is 15 residues. Germline V gene sequence: CDR1 SQVTM, CDR2 ANQGSEA. V was clipped by 5 bases and J by 4 bases; unmatched bases: 9. DNA of the CDR3: TGCAGCGTTTTGGGGGGACAGGGGGTTAGCACTGAAGCTTTCTTT. Its protein product is CSVLGGQGVSTEAFF.

This chain joins TRBV7-2 and TRBJ2-5, with 9 bases aligning to TRBD2. The germline CDR1 and CDR2 sequences are SGHTA and FQGNSA. The junction had 13 bases not matched to a gene; V was cut back by 1 base and J by 10 bases. CDR3 length equals 16 residues. The CDR3 reads CASSLVAVAGALDQYF. Written as DNA, the CDR3 is TGTGCCAGCAGCTTAGTTGCCGTAGCGGGGGCTCTGGACCAGTACTTC.